This T cell receptor (beta chain) was recovered during a study of cytomegalovirus exposure and HLA in healthy donors (dated by TCRdb to 2017 to 2019). Regarding the study in general: According to an earlier analysis of around 600 of the donors, about 179 million T cells yielded 117 million unique TCR beta sequences and about 300 Gb of sequence data. An early release covering about 600 HLA-typed donors comprised roughly 300 gigabases of sequencing data and approximately 85 million unique TCR sequences. Of the roughly 410 genotyped donors, roughly 80% were placed in the genetic ancestry cluster associated with self-reported Caucasian donors. The aim of the study was to test whether cataloging public T cell receptors could identify signatures of past pathogen exposure. The T cell repertoires of some 700 subjects were profiled by immunosequencing and related to cytomegalovirus serostatus. In addition to the first cohort of approximately 650 subjects, a separate validation cohort of around 110 different subjects was used. The study combined high-throughput TCR immunosequencing, statistical association of individual TCRs with disease status, and machine learning to predict cytomegalovirus infection status. A later analysis re-analyzed previously published TCR beta repertoires from roughly 690 donors and added high-resolution HLA genotyping to study TCR occurrence patterns. The later analysis used no new phenotypic data to find candidate immune exposures, relying instead on TCR beta sequences and their occurrence across donors. To decide whether each TCR beta V gene segment behaved as functional or pseudogenic, an earlier analysis of some 540 of the donors relied on high-throughput TCR beta sequencing. Alongside the repertoire data, information on donor age, sex, ethnicity and CMV serostatus was compiled. Genome-wide SNP genotypes for about 65% of the 666 donors were used in a later genetic analysis, which treated that subset as a discovery cohort. Every repertoire in the discovery cohort had been generated on one and the same sequencing platform. HLA typing included class I and class II loci at four-digit resolution. Typing coverage differed by locus: A, B, C, DRB1 and DQB1 were typed in roughly 629-640 donors, DQA1 in 522, DPA1 in some 600, and DPB1 in roughly 450. A handful of DR-DQ haplotypes were handled as single units for association and clustering because linkage in the cohort was strong. On average, 235,054 unique TCR beta nucleotide sequences were sequenced per donor among about 400 genotyped donors of the cohort, with roughly 18% of those sequences being non-productive. The paper as a whole reports these results and caveats: Because the 87-base-pair reads could not distinguish some IMGT-functional V segments, including TRBV6-2 and TRBV6-3, those segments were excluded. Linkage disequilibrium might explain the correlated functional status among segregating V segments, but an unknown experimental factor could not be ruled out. The classifier was reported to diagnose cytomegalovirus status with high specificity and sensitivity in both the original cohort and the validation cohort. Assigning TCR associations to individual alleles was difficult when HLA alleles, especially DR and DQ, strongly co-occurred. In an earlier analysis of 450 to 750 of the donors, most TCR beta V segments appeared in productive rearrangements about 87% or about 30% of the time, broadly matching IMGT annotations. Compared with the approximately 700-donor mean, donors in an Asian-associated ancestry cluster had fewer N-insertions in productive TCRs, according to a later genetic analysis. In a later analysis, some 18,000 TCR beta sequences were associated with specific HLA alleles at a false discovery rate of 0.05. In this cohort, only TCR beta chains were sequenced, and detectable features were limited by the absence of alpha or paired-chain data. The authors suggested that the approach could potentially be extended to other disease states and immunological phenotypes. Immune exposure information for the cohort was limited to CMV serostatus. Most CMV-associated TCR beta chains appeared to be HLA-restricted in a later analysis, and the HLA associations seemed to be driven largely by CMV exposure. A further reported finding was that TCR beta sequences accurately predicted the HLA-A and HLA-B alleles for most subjects in the first cohort. In a later analysis, several top co-occurrence clusters were reported to appear linked to parvovirus B19, influenza, CMV and Epstein-Barr virus. About 17 rarely observed V segments, including chromosome 9 orphons, were excluded from the earlier analysis of several hundred of the donors because counts were too low. In the study, approximately 160 TCR beta chains were listed as associated with cytomegalovirus. According to a later analysis, TCR association rates differed among HLA loci, with DRB1 alleles showing the most associated TCRs and HLA-C alleles showing the fewest. While some public TCRs were present in many individuals, most TCR sequences turned up only very rarely across donors. HLA typing was unavailable for some donors at each locus, so association tests used only the typed subset. The sequencing pipeline was judged likely to have produced a cluster of highly shared sequence variants as a technical artifact. In vitro tests confirmed that a few of the cytomegalovirus-associated TCR beta chains recognize cytomegalovirus antigens. In a later analysis, HLA-associated TCR beta chains were found to be more clonally expanded and to have lower generation probabilities than equally common non-associated chains. Sequencing depth was assumed to be roughly uniform across donors in the presence/absence analyses, though that assumption may not hold. In a later genetic analysis, a missense DCLRE1C variant was associated with V-gene and J-gene trimming of TCR beta chains, and the association was replicated in an independent cohort.

Libraries came from the immunoSEQ multiplex PCR assay. The multiplex PCR relied on a mix of 60 forward primers for TCR Vbeta segments and 13 reverse primers for TCR Jbeta segments. Amplification of the CDR3 region of rearranged TCR beta genes was performed with a multiplex PCR assay on genomic DNA. Amplified TCR beta libraries were sequenced as 87-base-pair reads on the Illumina HiSeq System. From the authors' description of their analysis: A later analysis tallied roughly 80 million unique TCR beta chains across the approximately 670 repertoires, and approximately 9.9 million of those chains were shared by two or more donors. Raw reads were error-corrected and collapsed into unique sequences by a nearest-neighbor algorithm in which closely related sequences were merged to remove PCR and sequencing errors. To assign V, D and J gene segments, CDR3 sequences were aligned to IMGT reference sequences. For a sequence to be retained, a match of at least six nucleotides to both a V gene segment and a J gene segment was required. Rearrangements were called productive when the CDR3 lacked stop codons and stayed in frame with V and J; all others were non-productive. CDR3 was defined by IMGT convention, running from the second conserved V-encoded cysteine to the conserved J-encoded phenylalanine. Sequences without an unambiguous match to a single V gene segment were excluded from the earlier analysis of a few hundred of the donors. An earlier analysis of about 590 of the donors classified V segments as functional when productive rearrangements were above 56.7% and as segregating when the standard deviation between donors was above 5%. To diagnose cytomegalovirus status from the catalog of TCR beta chain sequences, a statistical classification framework was built. A later analysis assigned V and J genes by comparing TCR nucleotide sequences with IMGT/GENE-DB human TR gene sequences. Using the TCRdist pipeline, a later analysis assigned CDR3 sequences along with most-parsimonious VDJ recombination scenarios. A later analysis defined each TCR beta chain by its CDR3 amino acid sequence plus V-gene family, and excluded reads lacking a unique V-gene family. To address suspected cross-contamination and a sequencing artifact, a later analysis removed under 600 highly shared, low-generation-probability nucleotide sequences. A later analysis calculated a clonal expansion index for each public chain from normalized within-repertoire ranks of inferred template counts. In a later analysis, generation probabilities were computed with a VDJ recombination model fitted to out-of-frame rearrangements, and the resulting probabilities were checked against IGoR. Hypergeometric tests were used in a later analysis to score TCR-TCR, TCR-HLA and TCR-CMV co-occurrence, with a repertoire-size bias correction applied to the TCR pairs. False discovery rates were estimated in a later analysis by permuting HLA or CMV assignments 20 times. In a later analysis, co-occurring TCRs were grouped with DBSCAN, and TCRdist sequence similarity was added when clustering was performed within HLA-allele-positive subsets. Repertoires with fewer than 30,000 or more than 120,000 public chains were left out of co-occurrence clustering, as were several repertoires with anomalous nucleotide sharing. TCRdb mirrors the immuneACCESS table, restricted to in-frame sequences. Some clones are absent from its copies; in checked studies, under half trace to an unresolved V gene, and the reason for the others is unknown. The V and J calls and clone size come from that table; D and trimming were worked out from the DNA. The sample data list about 270,000 clones, and under 80% of these were observed just once. 2% to 2.5% of the sample goes to the ten largest clones.

In this sample, this clone turned up a few times. Its target antigen remains unknown. Nothing much larger sits one base from this clone, and base qualities are not available. Counted from cysteine to phenylalanine, this CDR3 has 14 amino acids. Here the CDR3 DNA is all that survives: 42 bases in frame from base 1. CDR1 is given as MNHEY and CDR2 as SMNVEV, both from the germline V gene (reference sequence). Relative to germline, V is missing 3 bases and J is missing 4 bases, with 3 bases of the junction outside any gene match. The cohort comprised around 690 healthy bone marrow donors. Cohort members were all nominally healthy when sampled, although unrecorded immune exposures were likely present. The donor was CMV seronegative and was included in the group of over 300 seronegative cohort members. Each donor provided a peripheral blood sample, and peripheral blood mononuclear cells were used for TCR beta sequencing. The Qiagen DNeasy Blood Extraction Kit was used to extract genomic DNA from the blood cell samples.

This receptor was obtained from a female donor in good health and CMV-seronegative. The sequenced sample consisted of PBMCs. The receptor chain draws on TRBV27 and TRBJ2-1; 7 bases in between match TRBD2. The DNA sequence is TGTGCCAGCAGTTTTGGGGGGGTATACAATGAGCAGTTCTTC. It specifies CASSFGGVYNEQFF.